The 26 T cell receptor beta chains below all came from one sample that was sequenced in a study of T cell repertoires in cytomegalovirus infection. TCRdb fed the reads into MiXCR, producing one record per CDR3 protein. The sample has some 450,000 distinct CDR3 sequences, about a third seen once; the top ten hold roughly 13%. The sample consisted of PBMCs. The receptors originated from a human donor in good health (CMV status not recorded). Some clones in this sample may be carry-over from other donors' samples.

A note on this clonotype: At one boundary the junction diverges from the germline segment, which might be a read error. The chain uses TRBV7-2 and TRBJ1-2; D is undetermined. The CDR3 length is 13 residues. CDR1 is SGHTA and CDR2 is FQGNSA in the germline V gene. This chain's CDR3 is CANSLPRRSGYTF. CDR3 nucleotide sequence: TGTGCCAACAGCTTACCCAGGAGGAGTGGCTACACCTTC.

This clonotype was picked up a small number of times. This rearrangement joins TRBV4-1 to TRBJ2-1, with D maybe TRBD2 (6 bases). The germline V and J ends were trimmed by 4 bases and 1 base, with 17 bases remaining between them. The CDR3 spans 17 residues. The germline gives CDR1 MGHRA, CDR2 YSYEKL. The CDR3 DNA reads as TGCGCCAGCAGCCGTGTCGTTAGCGGAATTTCCTACAATGAGCAGTTCTTC. This sequence encodes CASSRVVSGISYNEQFF.

The V call is TRBV20-1, the J call TRBJ1-4; D uncertain. Trimming removed 0 bases from V and 8 bases from J, with 10 bases in between. Per germline, CDR1 DFQATT and CDR2 SNEGSKA (reference sequence). CDR3 size: 13 residues. The CDR3 spells CSARERLGEKLFF. The CDR3, as DNA: TGCAGTGCTAGAGAAAGACTGGGGGAAAAACTGTTTTTT.

This chain joins TRBV6-2 or TRBV6-3 and TRBJ2-7; D is ambiguous. This CDR3 has 15 residues. Germline-derived CDR1 and CDR2 are MNHEY and SVGEGT. V was shortened by 6 bases and J by 1 base, with 16 bases between the two germline ends. The CDR3 is CASSPADQPSYEQYF. In nucleotides, the CDR3 is TGTGCCAGCAGCCCCGCCGACCAACCGTCCTACGAGCAGTACTTC.

This clonotype showed up just once. Compared with germline, one end of the junction differs, possibly owing to a read error. The chain combines TRBV6-1 with TRBJ1-5; perhaps TRBD1 as D (5 bases). CDR1 is MNHNS, CDR2 SASEGT, per germline. CDR3 length: 16 amino acids. As DNA, the CDR3 is TGTGCCAGCAGTGAACGAGCGGGGGTAGCAAATCAGCACCAGCATTTT. Its translation is CASSERAGVANQHQHF.

There are a few counts of this clonotype. The gene calls are TRBV7-3 and TRBJ2-3, with TRBD2 identical over 9 bases. The trim removed 1 base at V and 1 base at J, leaving 9 bases unmatched. This CDR3 is 18 amino acids long. Germline lookup yields CDR1 SGHTA and CDR2 FQGTGA. This CDR3 is CASSLILSSGVRTDTQYF. In DNA form, the CDR3 reads TGTGCCAGCAGCTTAATTTTGTCTAGCGGGGTTCGCACAGATACGCAGTATTTT. Together with reference TRBV7-3 and TRBJ2-3, the CDR3 gives the full variable domain: GAGVSQTPSNKVTEKGKYVELRCDPISGHTALYWYRQSLGQGPEFLIYFQGTGAADDSGLPNDRFFAVRPEGSVSTLKIQRTERGDSAVYLCASSLILSSGVRTDTQYFGPGTRLTVL.

This clonotype was found a few times. The genes are TRBV6-1 and TRBJ2-3; D uncertain. Germline CDR1 is MNHNS and CDR2 is SASEGT. V lost 3 bases and J 7 bases, leaving 23 bases between the germline ends. The CDR3 is 17 residues long. The CDR3 region is CASSDYEGMVGRNTQYF. The CDR3 bases are TGTGCCAGCAGTGACTACGAAGGGATGGTTGGACGGAATACGCAGTATTTT.

Of note for this clonotype: The junction departs from the called germline gene at one end, perhaps through a read error. This CDR3 is CASSPVTEVIGALF. As DNA, the CDR3 is TGTGCCAGTAGTCCAGTGACGGAGGTAATTGGGGCTTTATTT. V gene TRBV19 combines with J gene TRBJ1-1; TRBD1 is a possible D gene (5 bases). Looked up from germline, CDR1 is LNHDA and CDR2 is SQIVND (reference sequence). The CDR3 runs 14 residues.

There are a few counts of this clonotype. This sequence joins TRBV7-6 and TRBJ2-7, with 9 bases lining up with TRBD1. The germline V gene has CDR1 SGHVS and CDR2 FNYEAQ. This CDR3 region has 14 residues. J gave up 2 bases and V 1 base, and 0 bases lay outside the gene matches. The CDR3: CASSLDRGPYEQYF. Written as DNA, the CDR3 is TGTGCCAGCAGCTTAGACAGGGGGCCCTACGAGCAGTACTTC.

The chain is built from TRBV12-3 or TRBV12-4 and TRBJ1-6, with TRBD1 matching over 8 bases. Germline trimming cut 3 bases from V and 7 bases from J; bases unmatched to any gene: 8. CDR3 size: 16 residues. Here the CDR3 DNA reads TGTGCCAGCAGTTTGGGCCTACAGGGGGGAAATTCACCCCTCCACTTT. This codes for CASSLGLQGGNSPLHF.

This clonotype was counted a few times. The V and J genes are TRBV12-3 or TRBV12-4 and TRBJ1-2, with D perhaps matching TRBD1 (5 bases). The CDR3 is made up of 13 amino acids. V was clipped by 11 bases and J by 5 bases, with 18 bases between them. The CDR3 DNA is TGTGCCCAGTGGGACGGGGAAGGATATGGCTACACCTTC. Protein sequence: CAQWDGEGYGYTF.

This clonotype was seen more than once but under ten times. This sequence joins TRBV29-1 and TRBJ1-1; 7 bases line up with TRBD1. Germline V gene data show CDR1 as SQVTM and CDR2 as ANQGSEA. V shed 6 bases, J shed 5 bases, and the junction held 3 bases outside the gene matches. The CDR3 contains 11 residues. The CDR3 nucleotides are TGCAGCGTCAACAGGGGTACTGAAGCTTTCTTT. Translating gives CSVNRGTEAFF. The whole variable domain, filled in from reference TRBV29-1 and TRBJ1-1, reads SAVISQKPSRDICQRGTSLTIQCQVDSQVTMMFWYRQQPGQSLTLIATANQGSEATYESGFVIDKFPISRPNLTFSTLTVSNMSPEDSSIYLCSVNRGTEAFFGQGTRLTVV.

The CDR3 region is CASSLPRGSNSPLHF. The CDR3 nucleotides read TGCGCCAGCAGCTTACCCAGGGGGAGTAATTCACCCCTCCACTTT. The chain carries TRBV5-1 and TRBJ1-6, with 7 bases fitting TRBD1. Germline CDR1 SGHRS, CDR2 YFSETQ. The CDR3 totals 15 residues. Losses at the gene ends were 2 bases for V and 6 bases for J; bases not matched to a gene: 5.

This clonotype was counted at least ten times. The chain is built from TRBV7-9 and TRBJ2-2; TRBD2 agrees at 9 bases. The CDR3 contains 15 residues. CDR1 is SEHNR and CDR2 is FQNEAQ in the germline V gene (reference sequence). Trimming cost V 5 bases and J 3 bases; bases outside gene matches: 4. The CDR3 nucleotides are TGTGCCAGCAGCCTCAGCGGGGGGCACACCGGGGAGCTGTTTTTT. Translating it yields CASSLSGGHTGELFF.

The rearrangement uses TRBV6-1 and TRBJ1-2, with a possible D match to TRBD1 (6 bases). Germline CDR1 and CDR2: MNHNS and SASEGT. V lost 2 bases and J 3 bases, leaving 13 bases between the germline ends. The CDR3 loop spans 15 amino acids. The CDR3 protein is CASSEWGRGDYGYTF. The CDR3 DNA follows: TGTGCCAGCAGTGAATGGGGCAGGGGCGACTATGGCTACACCTTC.

This clonotype has a handful of counts. The chain joins TRBV11-1 to TRBJ2-6; no reliable D call. The length of the CDR3 is 17 residues. Germline CDR1 is SGHAT and CDR2 is FQDESV (reference sequence). Trimming shortened V by 3 bases and J by 0 bases, and 12 bases separated the two germline ends. This CDR3 is CASSLGIVSSGANVLTF. In DNA, the CDR3 is TGTGCCAGCAGCTTGGGAATAGTTAGCTCTGGGGCCAACGTCCTGACTTTC.

This clonotype occurred many times. The gene calls are TRBV7-2 and TRBJ2-2; weak D call: TRBD2 (6 bases). The CDR3 extends over 15 amino acids. In germline, CDR1 is SGHTA, CDR2 FQGNSA. Trimming pared 5 bases from V and 4 bases from J, leaving 14 bases between. DNA for the CDR3: TGTGCCAGCAGCCCGCGGCGGGGCCCCACCGGGGAGCTGTTTTTT. It encodes CASSPRRGPTGELFF.

This clonotype has at least ten counts. This chain joins TRBV6-1 and TRBJ1-2; no clear D. Germline loops: CDR1 MNHNS, CDR2 SASEGT. V lost 3 bases, J lost 7 bases, and 6 bases lay in between. The CDR3 has 11 amino acids. DNA for the CDR3: TGTGCCAGCAGTGACGGACCTGGCTACACCTTC. As protein: CASSDGPGYTF.

Concerning this clonotype itself: This may arise from a read error, as a much more abundant clone is one base away. The gene calls are TRBV7-6 and TRBJ2-1; 7 positions agree with TRBD2. The CDR3 is 17 residues long. Germline V gives CDR1 SGHVS, CDR2 FNYEAQ. V lost 1 base and J lost 7; bases outside the gene matches: 13. The CDR3 loop is CASSLGIGGYSVNEQFF. CDR3 in DNA: TGTGCCAGCAGCTTAGGGATCGGGGGGTACAGTGTAAATGAGCAGTTCTTC.

The chain recombines TRBV15 with TRBJ1-5, with unresolved D. The V end was cut by 4 bases, the J end by 2 bases, with 3 bases between. Germline assignment: CDR1 LNHNV and CDR2 YYDKDF (reference sequence). This CDR3 has 12 residues. DNA of the CDR3: TGTGCCACCAGCACAGGCAATCAGCCCCAGCATTTT. It specifies CATSTGNQPQHF.

This rearrangement joins TRBV3-1 to TRBJ2-7; D is undetermined. Germline V gives CDR1 LGHDT, CDR2 YNNKEL (reference sequence). There are 11 residues in the CDR3. The V end was cut by 3 bases, the J end by 4 bases, with 4 bases between. The CDR3 DNA reads as TGTGCCAGCAGCCATTATTACGAGCAGTACTTC. Translation: CASSHYYEQYF.

This chain joins TRBV5-6 and TRBJ2-3; no clear D. The CDR3 extends over 15 amino acids. Germline V gene data show CDR1 as SGHDT and CDR2 as YYEEEE. The germline V and J ends were trimmed by 2 bases and 2 bases, with 12 bases remaining between them. The CDR3 protein is CASSFRLWITDTQYF. The CDR3 bases are TGTGCCAGCAGCTTTCGTCTTTGGATCACAGATACGCAGTATTTT.

Concerning this clonotype itself: An end of the junction differs from the germline gene, which may be a read error. The V gene is TRBV7-2, the J gene TRBJ2-1, with D possibly TRBD1 on 8 matching bases. The germline V gene encodes CDR1 SGHTA and CDR2 FQGNSA. The CDR3 covers 15 residues. The CDR3 nucleotides read TGTTCCAGCAGCTTAAACAGGGGGGGAGAGAATGAGCAGTTCTTC. It yields the protein CSSSLNRGGENEQFF.

The rearrangement links TRBV7-9 to TRBJ2-3, with TRBD2 matching over 10 bases. The V segment lost 4 bases and the J segment 2 bases; nucleotides outside the gene matches: 6. Germline V gene lookup returns CDR1 SEHNR and CDR2 FQNEAQ (reference sequence). This CDR3 region has 16 residues. The CDR3 DNA follows: TGTGCCAGCAGCTCCCTTAGCGGGGGGATCACAGATACGCAGTATTTT. Translating gives CASSSLSGGITDTQYF.

This clonotype was counted between two and nine times. The V and J genes are TRBV12-3 or TRBV12-4 and TRBJ2-2, with D possibly being TRBD2 (7 bases). CDR3 size: 17 residues. The V and J ends lost 7 bases and 3 bases respectively, with 21 bases between them. This CDR3 reads CASTPEMGGAYTGELFF. CDR3 DNA sequence: TGTGCCAGCACCCCAGAGATGGGGGGGGCATACACCGGGGAGCTGTTTTTT.

In this sample, this clonotype turned up many times. The CDR3 here is CASSLGSTGGLMNTEAFF. For the CDR3, the DNA is TGTGCCAGCAGCTTAGGTTCAACGGGCGGCCTCATGAACACTGAAGCTTTCTTT. The chain is built from TRBV7-8 and TRBJ1-1; D call uncertain. V dropped 1 base and J dropped 0 bases, with 18 bases sitting between them. The V gene's germline CDR1 is SGHVS and CDR2 FQNEAQ. The CDR3 has 18 residues.